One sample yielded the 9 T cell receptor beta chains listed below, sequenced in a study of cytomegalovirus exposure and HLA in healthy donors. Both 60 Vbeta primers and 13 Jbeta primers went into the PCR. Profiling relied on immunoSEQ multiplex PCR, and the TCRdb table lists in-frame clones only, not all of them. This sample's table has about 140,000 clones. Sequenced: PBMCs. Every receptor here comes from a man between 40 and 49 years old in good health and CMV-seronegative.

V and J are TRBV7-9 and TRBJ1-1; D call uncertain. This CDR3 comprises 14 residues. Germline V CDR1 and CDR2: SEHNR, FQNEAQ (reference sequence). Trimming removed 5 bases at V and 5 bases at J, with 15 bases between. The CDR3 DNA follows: TGTGCCAGCAGCCAAAATTCGGGAGATACTGAAGCTTTCTTT. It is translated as CASSQNSGDTEAFF.

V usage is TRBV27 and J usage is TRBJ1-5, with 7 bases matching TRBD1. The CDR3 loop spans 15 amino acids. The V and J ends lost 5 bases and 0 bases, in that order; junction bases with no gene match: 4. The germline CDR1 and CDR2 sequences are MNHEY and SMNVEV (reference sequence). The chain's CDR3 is CASSPGTDSNQPQHF. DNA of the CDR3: TGTGCCAGCAGTCCCGGGACAGATAGCAATCAGCCCCAGCATTTT.

CDR3: CASSLDTYGYTF. For the CDR3, the DNA is TGCGCCAGCAGCTTGGACACCTATGGCTACACCTTC. The J gene is TRBJ1-2, the V gene TRBV5-1, with D hard to call. Germline CDR1 and CDR2: SGHRS and YFSETQ. Trimming shortened V by 0 bases and J by 4 bases, and 4 bases separated the two germline ends. The CDR3 has 12 residues.

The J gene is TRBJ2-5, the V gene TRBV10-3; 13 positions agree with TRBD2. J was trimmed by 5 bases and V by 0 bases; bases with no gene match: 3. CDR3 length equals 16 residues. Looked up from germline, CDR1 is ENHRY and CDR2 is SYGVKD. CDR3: CAISESTSGGRETQYF. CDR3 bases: TGTGCCATCAGTGAGTCGACTAGCGGGGGGCGGGAGACCCAGTACTTC.

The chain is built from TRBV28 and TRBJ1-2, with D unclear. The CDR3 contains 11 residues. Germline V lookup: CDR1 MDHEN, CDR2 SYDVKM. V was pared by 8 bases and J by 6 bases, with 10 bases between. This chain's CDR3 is CASGLINGYTF. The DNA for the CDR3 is TGTGCCAGCGGCCTGATAAATGGCTACACCTTC.

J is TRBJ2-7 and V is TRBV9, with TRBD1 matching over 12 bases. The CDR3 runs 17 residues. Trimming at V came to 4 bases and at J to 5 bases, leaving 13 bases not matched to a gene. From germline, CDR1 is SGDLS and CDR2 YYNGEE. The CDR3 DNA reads TGTGCCAGCAGCCCGAGACCGGGACAGGGGGCGCGGAACGAGCAGTACTTC. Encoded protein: CASSPRPGQGARNEQYF.

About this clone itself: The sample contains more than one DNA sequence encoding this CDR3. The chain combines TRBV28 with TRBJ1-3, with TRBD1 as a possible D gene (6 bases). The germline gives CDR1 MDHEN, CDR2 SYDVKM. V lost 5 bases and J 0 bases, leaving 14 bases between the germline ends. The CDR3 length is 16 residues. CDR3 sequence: CASSPGGQFSGNTIYF. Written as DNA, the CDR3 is TGTGCCAGCAGTCCCGGTGGACAGTTCTCTGGAAACACCATATATTTT.

The CDR3 spells CASSGDRGYTGELFF. CDR3 nucleotide sequence: TGTGCCAGCAGCGGAGACAGGGGGTACACCGGGGAGCTGTTTTTT. J is TRBJ2-2 and V is TRBV7-9; 9 bases are shared with TRBD1. J gave up 3 bases and V 5 bases, and 4 bases lay outside the gene matches. From germline, CDR1 is SEHNR and CDR2 FQNEAQ (reference sequence). The CDR3 loop spans 15 amino acids. The full variable domain, rest sourced from reference TRBV7-9 and TRBJ2-2, is DTGVSQNPRHKITKRGQNVTFRCDPISEHNRLYWYRQTLGQGPEFLTYFQNEAQLEKSRLLSDRFSAERPKGSFSTLEIQRTEQGDSAMYLCASSGDRGYTGELFFGEGSRLTVL.

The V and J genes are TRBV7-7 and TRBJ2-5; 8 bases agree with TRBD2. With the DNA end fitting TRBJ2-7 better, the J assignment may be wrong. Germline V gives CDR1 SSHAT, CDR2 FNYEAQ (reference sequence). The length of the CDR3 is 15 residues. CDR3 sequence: CASSLVDGGAYEQYF. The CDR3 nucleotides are TGTGCCAGCAGCTTAGTCGACGGGGGGGCCTACGAGCAGTACTTC.